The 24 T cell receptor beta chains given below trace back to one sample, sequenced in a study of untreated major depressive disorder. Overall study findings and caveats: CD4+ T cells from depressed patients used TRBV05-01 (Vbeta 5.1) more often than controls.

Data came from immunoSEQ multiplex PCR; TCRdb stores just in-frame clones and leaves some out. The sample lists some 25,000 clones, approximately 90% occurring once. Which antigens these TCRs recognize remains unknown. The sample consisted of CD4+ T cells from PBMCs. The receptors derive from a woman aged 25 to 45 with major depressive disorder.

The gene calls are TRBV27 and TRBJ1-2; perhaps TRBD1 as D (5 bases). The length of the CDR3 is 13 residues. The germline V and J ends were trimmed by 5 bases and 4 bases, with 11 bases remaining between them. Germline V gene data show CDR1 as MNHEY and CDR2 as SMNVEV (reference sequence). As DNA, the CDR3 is TGTGCCAGCAGTCTACGGGACGGCTATGGCTACACCTTC. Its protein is CASSLRDGYGYTF.

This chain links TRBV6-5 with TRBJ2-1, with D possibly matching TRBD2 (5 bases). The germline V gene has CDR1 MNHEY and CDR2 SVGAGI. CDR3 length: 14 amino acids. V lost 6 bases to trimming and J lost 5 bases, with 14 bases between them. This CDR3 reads CASSWTLSNNEQFF. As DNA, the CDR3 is TGTGCCAGCAGCTGGACTCTCAGCAACAATGAGCAGTTCTTC.

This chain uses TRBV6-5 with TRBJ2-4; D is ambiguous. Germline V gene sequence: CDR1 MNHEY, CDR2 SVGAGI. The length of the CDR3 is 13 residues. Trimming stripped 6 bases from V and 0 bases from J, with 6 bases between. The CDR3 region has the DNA TGTGCCAGCAGAAAACAAGCCAAAAACATTCAGTACTTC. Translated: CASRKQAKNIQYF.

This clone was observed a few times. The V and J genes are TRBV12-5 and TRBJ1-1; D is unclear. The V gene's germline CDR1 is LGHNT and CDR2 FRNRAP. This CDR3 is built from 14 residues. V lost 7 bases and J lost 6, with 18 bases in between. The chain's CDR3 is CASVGPGPRSEAFF. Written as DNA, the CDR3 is TGTGCTAGTGTCGGCCCCGGGCCGAGGTCTGAAGCTTTCTTT.

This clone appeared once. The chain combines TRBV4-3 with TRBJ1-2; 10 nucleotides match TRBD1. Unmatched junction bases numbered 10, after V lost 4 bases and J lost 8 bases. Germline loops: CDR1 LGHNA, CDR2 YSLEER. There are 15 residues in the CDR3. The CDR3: CASSLGTGAPSGYTF. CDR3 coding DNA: TGCGCCAGCAGCCTAGGGACAGGGGCCCCGTCCGGCTACACCTTC.

For the CDR3, the DNA is TGTGCCAGCAGCACCCGGACTAGCTCAACCGGGGAGCTGTTTTTT. It encodes CASSTRTSSTGELFF. This rearrangement joins TRBV7-8 to TRBJ2-2; 8 bases match TRBD2. J was trimmed by 5 bases and V by 5 bases; bases with no gene match: 7. This CDR3 is 15 amino acids long. From germline, CDR1 is SGHVS and CDR2 FQNEAQ.

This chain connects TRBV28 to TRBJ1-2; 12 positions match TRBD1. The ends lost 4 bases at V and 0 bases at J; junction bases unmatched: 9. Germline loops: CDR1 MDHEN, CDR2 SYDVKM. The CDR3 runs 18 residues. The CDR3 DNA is TGTGCCAGCAGTTCCTCCGGGGACAGGGGGCTTTCTAACTATGGCTACACCTTC. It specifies CASSSSGDRGLSNYGYTF.

The CDR3 here is CASSLLPGSSDTQYF. For the CDR3, the DNA is TGTGCCAGCAGCTTGTTGCCAGGGTCGTCAGATACGCAGTATTTT. This chain joins TRBV7-2 and TRBJ2-3; D possibly corresponds to TRBD1 (5 bases). The CDR3 loop spans 15 amino acids. The V gene's germline CDR1 is SGHTA and CDR2 FQGNSA. The V and J ends lost 3 bases and 4 bases respectively, with 14 bases between them.

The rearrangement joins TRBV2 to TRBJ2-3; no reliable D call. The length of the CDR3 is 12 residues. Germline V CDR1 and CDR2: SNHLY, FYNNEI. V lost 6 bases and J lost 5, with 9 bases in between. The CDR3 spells CASRALGDTQYF. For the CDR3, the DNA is TGTGCCAGCAGGGCTCTGGGAGATACGCAGTATTTT.

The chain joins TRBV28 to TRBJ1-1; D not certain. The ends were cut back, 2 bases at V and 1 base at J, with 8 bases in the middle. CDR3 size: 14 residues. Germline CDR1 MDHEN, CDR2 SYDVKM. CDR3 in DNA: TGTGCCAGCAGTTTAGGGTTACGGAACACTGAAGCTTTCTTT. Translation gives CASSLGLRNTEAFF.

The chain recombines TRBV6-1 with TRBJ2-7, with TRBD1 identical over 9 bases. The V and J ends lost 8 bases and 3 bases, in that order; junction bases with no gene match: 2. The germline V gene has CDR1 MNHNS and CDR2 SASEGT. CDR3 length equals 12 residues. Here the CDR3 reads CASRDRDYEQYF. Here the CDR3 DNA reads TGTGCCAGCCGGGACAGGGACTACGAGCAGTACTTC.

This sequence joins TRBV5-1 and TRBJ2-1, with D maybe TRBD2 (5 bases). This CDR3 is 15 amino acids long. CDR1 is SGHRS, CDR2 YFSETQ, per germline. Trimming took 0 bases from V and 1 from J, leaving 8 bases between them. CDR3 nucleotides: TGCGCCAGCAGCTTGGCCGGACTGTCCTACAATGAGCAGTTCTTC. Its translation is CASSLAGLSYNEQFF.

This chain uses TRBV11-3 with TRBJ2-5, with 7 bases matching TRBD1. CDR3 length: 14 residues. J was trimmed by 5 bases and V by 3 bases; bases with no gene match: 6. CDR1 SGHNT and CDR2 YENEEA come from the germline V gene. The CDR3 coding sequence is TGTGCCAGCAGCTTGGCGACAGGGCTGGAGACCCAGTACTTC. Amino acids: CASSLATGLETQYF.

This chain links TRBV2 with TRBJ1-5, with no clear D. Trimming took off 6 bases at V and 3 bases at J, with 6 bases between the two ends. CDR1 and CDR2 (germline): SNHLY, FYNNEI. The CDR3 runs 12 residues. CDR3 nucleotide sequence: TGTGCCAGCAGACGGATCAATCAGCCCCAGCATTTT. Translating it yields CASRRINQPQHF.

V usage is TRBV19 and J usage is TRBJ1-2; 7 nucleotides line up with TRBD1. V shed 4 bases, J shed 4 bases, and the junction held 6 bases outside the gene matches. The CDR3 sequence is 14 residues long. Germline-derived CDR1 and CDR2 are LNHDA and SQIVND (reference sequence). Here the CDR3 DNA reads TGTGCCAGTAGTAGGGGGACAGATACCTATGGCTACACCTTC. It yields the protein CASSRGTDTYGYTF.

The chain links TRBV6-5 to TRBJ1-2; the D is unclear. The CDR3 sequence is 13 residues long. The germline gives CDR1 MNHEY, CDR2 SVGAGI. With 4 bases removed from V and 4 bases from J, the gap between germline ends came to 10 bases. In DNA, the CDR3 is TGTGCCAGCAGTTCCGAAAGTATCTATGGCTACACCTTC. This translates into CASSSESIYGYTF.

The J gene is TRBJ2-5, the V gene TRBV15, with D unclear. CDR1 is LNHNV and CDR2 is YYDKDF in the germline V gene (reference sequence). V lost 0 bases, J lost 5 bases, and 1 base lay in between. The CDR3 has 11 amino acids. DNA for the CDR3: TGTGCCACCAGCAGAGAGGAGACCCAGTACTTC. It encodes CATSREETQYF.

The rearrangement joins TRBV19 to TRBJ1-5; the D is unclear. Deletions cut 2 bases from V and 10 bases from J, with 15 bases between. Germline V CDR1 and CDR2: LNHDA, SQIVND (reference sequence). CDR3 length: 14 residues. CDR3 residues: CASSITEFAAPQHF. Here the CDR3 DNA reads TGTGCCAGTAGTATAACAGAGTTCGCCGCCCCCCAGCATTTT.

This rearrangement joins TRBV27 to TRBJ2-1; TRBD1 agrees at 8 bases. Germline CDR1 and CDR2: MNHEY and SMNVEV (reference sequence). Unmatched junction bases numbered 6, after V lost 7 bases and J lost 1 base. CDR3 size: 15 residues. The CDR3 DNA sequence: TGTGCCAGCACACCCGGGACAGGTTCCTACAATGAGCAGTTCTTC. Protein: CASTPGTGSYNEQFF.

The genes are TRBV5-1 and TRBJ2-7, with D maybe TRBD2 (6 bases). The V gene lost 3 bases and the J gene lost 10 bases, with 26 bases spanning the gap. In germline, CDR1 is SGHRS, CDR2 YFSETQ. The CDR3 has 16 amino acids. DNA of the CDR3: TGCGCCAGCAGCTCCGACTCTAGCGATCCGCGGTATGGACAGTACTTC. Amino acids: CASSSDSSDPRYGQYF.

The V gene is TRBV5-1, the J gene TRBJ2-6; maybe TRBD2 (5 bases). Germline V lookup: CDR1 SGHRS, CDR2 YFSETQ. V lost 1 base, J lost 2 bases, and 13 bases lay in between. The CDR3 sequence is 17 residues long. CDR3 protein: CASSLPASAAGANVLTF. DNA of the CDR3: TGCGCCAGCAGCTTGCCGGCGTCAGCGGCTGGGGCCAACGTCCTGACTTTC.

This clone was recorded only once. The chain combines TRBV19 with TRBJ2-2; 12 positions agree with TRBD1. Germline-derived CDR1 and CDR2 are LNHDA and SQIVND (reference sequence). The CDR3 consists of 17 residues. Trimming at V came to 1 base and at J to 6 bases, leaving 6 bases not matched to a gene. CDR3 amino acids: CASSIGRDRGLSGELFF. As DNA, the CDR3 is TGTGCCAGTAGTATAGGACGGGACAGGGGGCTTTCCGGGGAGCTGTTTTTT.

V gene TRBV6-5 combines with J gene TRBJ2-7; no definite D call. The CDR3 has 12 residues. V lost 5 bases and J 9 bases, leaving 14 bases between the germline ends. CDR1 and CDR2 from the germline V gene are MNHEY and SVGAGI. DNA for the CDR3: TGTGCCAGCAGTATGCGTTACGGTCGGCAGTACTTC. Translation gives CASSMRYGRQYF.

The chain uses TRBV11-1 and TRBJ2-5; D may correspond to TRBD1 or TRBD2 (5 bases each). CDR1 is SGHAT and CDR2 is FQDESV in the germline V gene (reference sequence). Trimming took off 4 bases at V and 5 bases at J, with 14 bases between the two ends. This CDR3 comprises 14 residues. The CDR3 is CASSSRRGRETQYF. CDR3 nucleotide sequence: TGTGCCAGCAGCTCGCGTAGGGGACGTGAGACCCAGTACTTC.